Sequencing of this T cell receptor beta chain was carried out in a study of blood T cell repertoires in COVID-19. At the level of the study: Acute and convalescent COVID-19 samples came from the United States, Italy and Spain.

As originally analysed: Quantification of nucleated cells was approximated via reference gene primer amplification. Assay used: immunoSEQ multiplex PCR; TCRdb lists only in-frame clones, some missing. That table is the source of V, J and clone size, and D and trimming were worked out from the DNA. Counted here are roughly 670,000 clones, 70% to 90% occurring once; the ten biggest clones make up roughly 0.25%. Germline V gene sequence: CDR1 MNHEY, CDR2 SVGEGT. V lost 6 bases, J lost 5 bases, and 8 bases lay in between. CDR3 length: 11 amino acids. V usage is TRBV6-2 or TRBV6-3 and J usage is TRBJ2-7, with TRBD1 as a possible D gene (5 bases). The receptor was isolated from a woman between 18 and 29 years old with acute or convalescent COVID-19. Sequencing input: peripheral blood. The CDR3 DNA is TGTGCCAGCAGCCAGACAGACGAGCAGTACTTC. Translating gives CASSQTDEQYF.